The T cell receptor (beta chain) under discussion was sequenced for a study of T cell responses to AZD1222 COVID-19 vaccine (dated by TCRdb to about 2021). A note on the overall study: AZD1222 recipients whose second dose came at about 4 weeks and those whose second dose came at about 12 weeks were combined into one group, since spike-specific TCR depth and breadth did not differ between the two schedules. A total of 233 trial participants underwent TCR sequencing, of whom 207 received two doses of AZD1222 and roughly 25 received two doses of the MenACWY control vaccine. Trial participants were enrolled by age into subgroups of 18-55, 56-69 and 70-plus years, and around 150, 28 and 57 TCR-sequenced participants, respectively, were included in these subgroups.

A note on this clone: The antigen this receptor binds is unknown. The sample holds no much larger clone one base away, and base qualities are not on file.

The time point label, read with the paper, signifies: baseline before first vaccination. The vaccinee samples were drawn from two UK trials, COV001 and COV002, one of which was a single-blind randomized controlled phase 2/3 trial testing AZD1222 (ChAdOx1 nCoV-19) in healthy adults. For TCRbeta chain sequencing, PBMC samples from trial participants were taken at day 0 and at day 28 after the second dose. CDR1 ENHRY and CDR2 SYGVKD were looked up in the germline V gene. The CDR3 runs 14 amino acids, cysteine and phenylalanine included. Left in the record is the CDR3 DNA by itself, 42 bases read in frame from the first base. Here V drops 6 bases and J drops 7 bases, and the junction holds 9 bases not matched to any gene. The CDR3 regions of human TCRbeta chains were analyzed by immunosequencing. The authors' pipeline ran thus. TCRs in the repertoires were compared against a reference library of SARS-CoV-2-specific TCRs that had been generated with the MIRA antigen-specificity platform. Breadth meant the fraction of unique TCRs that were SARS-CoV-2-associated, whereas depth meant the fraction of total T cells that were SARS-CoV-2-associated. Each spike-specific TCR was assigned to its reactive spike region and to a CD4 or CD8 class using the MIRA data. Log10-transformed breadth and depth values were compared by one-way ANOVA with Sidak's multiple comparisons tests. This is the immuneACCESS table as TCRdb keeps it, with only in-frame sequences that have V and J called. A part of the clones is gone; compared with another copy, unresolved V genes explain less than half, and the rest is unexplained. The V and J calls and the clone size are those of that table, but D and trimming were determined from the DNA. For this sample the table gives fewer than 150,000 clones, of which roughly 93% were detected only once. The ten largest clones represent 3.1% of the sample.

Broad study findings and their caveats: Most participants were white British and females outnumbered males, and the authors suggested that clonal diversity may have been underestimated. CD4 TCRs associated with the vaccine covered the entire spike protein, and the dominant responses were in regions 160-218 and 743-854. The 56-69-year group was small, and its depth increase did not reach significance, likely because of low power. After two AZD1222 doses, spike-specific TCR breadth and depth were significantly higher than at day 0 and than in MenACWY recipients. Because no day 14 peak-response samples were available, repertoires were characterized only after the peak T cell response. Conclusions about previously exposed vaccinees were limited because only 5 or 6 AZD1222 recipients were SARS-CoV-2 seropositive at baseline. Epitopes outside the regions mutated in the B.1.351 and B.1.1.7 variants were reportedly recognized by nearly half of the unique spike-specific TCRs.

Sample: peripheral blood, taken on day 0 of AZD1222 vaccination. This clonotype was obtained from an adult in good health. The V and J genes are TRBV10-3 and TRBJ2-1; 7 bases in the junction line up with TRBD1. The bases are TGTGCCATCAGCCGGGACAGAACGGGTAATGAGCAGTTCTTC. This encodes CAISRDRTGNEQFF.